Presented here are 25 T cell receptor beta chains from one specimen sequenced in a study of tumor-infiltrating lymphocytes in primary liver carcinoma. Production of TCR beta cDNA used roughly 500 ng total RNA together with a constant-region primer. Each TCR beta library was derived from three nested multiplex PCR rounds that employed slightly modified ARM-PCR. A C-beta reverse primer was combined with TRBV1-TRBV30 forward primers in the first two PCR rounds, and each round had ten to eleven cycles. MiXCR was run by TCRdb on the multiplex PCR reads, yielding one entry per CDR3 protein. The data contain 85,000 to 100,000 distinct CDR3 sequences, 65% to 70% of them singletons. The tissue used was unsorted bulk material of about 19-33 mg. RNA and DNA were co-extracted from it with the AllPrep DNA/RNA mini kit. Sequenced material: tumor-adjacent normal liver tissue. The receptors were gathered from a man aged 40-50 years with primary liver carcinoma and hepatitis B virus infection.

V gene TRBV29-1 combines with J gene TRBJ2-1; D call uncertain. The CDR3 has 16 amino acids. From germline, CDR1 is SQVTM and CDR2 ANQGSEA. With 5 bases removed from V and 2 bases from J, the gap between germline ends came to 19 bases. CDR3 sequence: CSVKPLSSGTYNEQFF. The CDR3, as DNA: TGCAGCGTTAAACCCCTATCTAGTGGGACCTACAATGAGCAGTTCTTC.

A note on this clonotype: At one of its ends the junction is not consistent with the germline gene, which may arise from a read error. V usage is TRBV4-1 and J usage is TRBJ1-1; tentative D call: TRBD1 (5 bases). Per germline, CDR1 MGHRA and CDR2 YSYEKL. The CDR3 sequence is 15 residues long. Written as DNA, the CDR3 is TGCGCCAGCAGCCAACTCGGGGGGAGTGACACTGAAGTTTTCTTT. This gives the protein CASSQLGGSDTEVFF.

This clonotype was counted at least ten times. The chain links TRBV5-5 to TRBJ2-5; no firm D call. Trimming pared 0 bases from V and 5 bases from J, leaving 5 bases between. Germline V gives CDR1 SGHKS, CDR2 YYEKEE (reference sequence). The CDR3 covers 12 residues. The CDR3 DNA is TGTGCCAGCAGCTTGGTCCTGGAGACCCAGTACTTC. Protein sequence: CASSLVLETQYF.

Ten or more counts support this clonotype. The genes are TRBV5-4 and TRBJ2-3; TRBD2 matches at 8 bases. The CDR3 spans 14 residues. Looked up from germline, CDR1 is SGHNT and CDR2 is YYREEE (reference sequence). Unmatched junction bases numbered 10, after V lost 8 bases and J lost 5 bases. CDR3 residues: CASTSRAGGDTQYF. CDR3 in DNA: TGTGCCAGTACCAGTAGGGCGGGGGGAGATACGCAGTATTTT.

With regard to this clonotype: A much more abundant neighbour one base away suggests this may be a read error. The J gene is TRBJ2-2, the V gene TRBV12-3 or TRBV12-4; no firm D call. V was shortened by 9 bases and J by 5 bases, with 16 bases between the two germline ends. This CDR3 has 14 residues. This CDR3 reads CASRVAYPTGELFF. CDR3 DNA: TGTGCCAGTAGAGTTGCATACCCAACCGGGGAGCTGTTTTTT.

Turning to this clonotype: A much larger clone lies a single base off, so this may be a read error. The rearrangement uses TRBV4-1 and TRBJ2-5; 7 nucleotides line up with TRBD1. This CDR3 is 16 amino acids long. V was pared by 3 bases and J by 3 bases, with 10 bases of the junction left unmatched. CDR1 is MGHRA, CDR2 YSYEKL, per germline. The CDR3 DNA sequence: TGCGCCAGCAGCCATTCCCCGGGACAGTCAGAAGAGACCCAGTACTTC. Its protein product is CASSHSPGQSEETQYF.

Concerning this clonotype itself: The junction departs from germline at one end; a sequencing error may be responsible. The chain is built from TRBV4-2 and TRBJ2-3, with 10 bases that match TRBD2. Per the germline V gene, CDR1 is LGHNA and CDR2 is YNFKEQ. CDR3 length equals 15 residues. Here the CDR3 reads CDSSQKREGPDTQYF. The DNA for the CDR3 is TGTGACAGCAGCCAAAAGCGGGAGGGCCCAGATACGCAGTATTTT.

Many counts were recorded for this clonotype. J is TRBJ1-1 and V is TRBV4-1, with a possible D match to TRBD1 (5 bases). Germline lookup yields CDR1 MGHRA and CDR2 YSYEKL. CDR3 length: 13 amino acids. Trimming took 0 bases from V and 7 from J, leaving 9 bases between them. CDR3 sequence: CASSQDRGFEAFF. The CDR3 DNA follows: TGCGCCAGCAGCCAAGATAGGGGCTTTGAAGCTTTCTTT.

In its sample, this clonotype was seen a few times. The chain is built from TRBV30 and TRBJ2-1; D remains unclear. V lost 2 bases, J lost 4 bases, and 12 bases lay in between. CDR1 and CDR2 (germline): GTSNPN, SVGIG (reference sequence). The length of the CDR3 is 14 residues. In DNA, the CDR3 is TGTGCCTGGAGTTGGTTCGGCAAATACAATGAGCAGTTCTTC. This encodes CAWSWFGKYNEQFF.

In the case of this clonotype: One end of the junction does not line up with germline, which may come from a read error. The chain combines TRBV6-1 with TRBJ2-1; possible D gene TRBD2, 7 bases. Germline values: CDR1 MNHNS, CDR2 SASEGT. CDR3 length equals 16 residues. The CDR3 spells CASSALSTWGGDEQFF. CDR3 DNA: TGTGCCAGCAGTGCCCTCTCCACCTGGGGGGGCGATGAACAGTTCTTC.

As to this clonotype: A read error may produce the germline difference seen at one junction end. J is TRBJ1-2 and V is TRBV11-2; 7 nucleotides match TRBD1. The germline V gene has CDR1 SGHAT and CDR2 FQNNGV. The CDR3 is 16 amino acids. The CDR3 loop reads CASSPLGLQGDYGYTF. As DNA, the CDR3 is TGTGCCAGCAGCCCCCTAGGTCTTCAGGGGGACTATGGGTACACCTTC.

This clonotype was found a few times. The chain is built from TRBV10-3 and TRBJ2-5; TRBD2 might be the D (5 bases). Germline CDR1 and CDR2: ENHRY and SYGVKD. V was clipped by 6 bases and J by 5 bases, with 10 bases between them. The CDR3 consists of 12 residues. CDR3 nucleotides: TGTGCCATCAGGAGGGTGGGGGAGACCCAGTACTTC. It translates to CAIRRVGETQYF.

On this clonotype itself: One end of the junction is discordant with germline, which a read error may explain. The chain joins TRBV2 to TRBJ2-1, with D possibly matching TRBD2 (6 bases). This CDR3 spans 12 amino acids. Germline CDR1 reads SNHLY; CDR2 reads FYNNEI. CDR3 DNA sequence: TGTGCCAGCATCGGGAGAGGCGATGAGCAATTCTTC. Translation: CASIGRGDEQFF.

There are a few counts of this clonotype. The chain is built from TRBV7-2 and TRBJ1-2; 12 bases map to TRBD1. Per the germline V gene, CDR1 is SGHTA and CDR2 is FQGNSA. V shed 4 bases, J shed 7 bases, and the junction held 4 bases outside the gene matches. The CDR3 covers 14 residues. The CDR3 DNA reads as TGTGCCAGCAGCTCCGGGACAGGGGGCTTTGGCTACACCTTC. It codes for CASSSGTGGFGYTF.

With regard to this clonotype: The junction shows a germline mismatch at one end, possibly a read error. This chain links TRBV28 with TRBJ2-7; 7 positions agree with TRBD2. The CDR3 has 12 residues. CDR1 is MDHEN and CDR2 is SYDVKM in the germline V gene. The CDR3 protein is CTSSPRGDEQYF. As DNA, the CDR3 is TGTACCAGCAGTCCTCGGGGGGACGAGCAGTATTTC.

The chain is built from TRBV28 and TRBJ1-1, with no clear D. Germline V gene data show CDR1 as MDHEN and CDR2 as SYDVKM. V gave up 10 bases and J gave up 4 bases, with 10 bases separating them. The CDR3 spans 11 residues. CDR3 sequence reads: CATRFGTEAFF. The CDR3 region has the DNA TGTGCCACCCGATTCGGCACTGAAGCTTTCTTT.

This clonotype came up many times. This chain joins TRBV6-2 or TRBV6-3 and TRBJ2-1; either TRBD1 or TRBD2 may fit D (5 bases each). The V and J ends lost 2 bases and 7 bases respectively, with 12 bases between them. Germline V gene sequence: CDR1 MNHEY, CDR2 SVGEGT. This CDR3 is 14 amino acids long. In nucleotides, the CDR3 is TGTGCCAGCAGTTACGACGGGACCCGAAATGAGCAGTTCTTC. Translating gives CASSYDGTRNEQFF.

This clonotype was detected a few times. A clone one base away is much larger, so this may be a read error. This CDR3 fails to terminate in the conserved phenylalanine or tryptophan, so it likely reflects a read error. The chain has TRBV29-1 and TRBJ2-7; 9 nucleotides line up with TRBD1. The germline V gene has CDR1 SQVTM and CDR2 ANQGSEA. Unmatched junction bases numbered 2, after V lost 5 bases and J lost 0 bases. The CDR3 contains 13 residues. The CDR3 region is CSVSTGGSYEQYS. CDR3 DNA: TGCAGCGTTTCGACAGGGGGCTCCTACGAGCAGTACTCC.

Comments on this clonotype: The conserved final phenylalanine or tryptophan is absent from the CDR3, which likely points to a read error. The V call is TRBV29-1, the J call TRBJ1-2; weak D call: TRBD1 (5 bases). CDR1 and CDR2 (germline): SQVTM, ANQGSEA. This CDR3 has 13 amino acids. With 4 bases removed from V and 5 bases from J, the gap between germline ends came to 14 bases. The CDR3 nucleotides read TGCAGCGTTGCGGCAGGGAGAGGGTATGGCTACACCCTA. Protein: CSVAAGRGYGYTL.

A note on this clonotype: At one of its ends the junction is not consistent with the germline gene, which may arise from a read error. The chain combines TRBV2 with TRBJ2-7; no clear D gene. CDR1 and CDR2 (germline): SNHLY, FYNNEI. This CDR3 contains 14 residues. The DNA for the CDR3 is TGTGCCAGCAGAGAAGCCAAAAGCTCCTACGAGCAGTACTTC. It specifies CASREAKSSYEQYF.

This clonotype was seen a handful of times. The DNA of the CDR3 is TGTGCCAGCAGCAGTACAGGGGCTCGCACAGATACGCAGTATTTT. It codes for CASSSTGARTDTQYF. The chain combines TRBV5-8 with TRBJ2-3, with 7 bases that match TRBD1. Germline lookup yields CDR1 SGHTS and CDR2 YDEGEE. V dropped 4 bases and J dropped 1; count of bases not matched to a gene: 6. This CDR3 region has 15 residues.

A note on this clonotype: The junction shows a germline mismatch at one end, possibly a read error. The chain carries TRBV5-1 and TRBJ2-1; D not resolved. There are 16 residues in the CDR3. Germline assignment: CDR1 SGHRS and CDR2 YFSETQ. The CDR3 DNA sequence: TGCGCCAGCAACTTGGCTCCAGGTTTGGATGGAAATGAGCAGTTCTTC. It yields the protein CASNLAPGLDGNEQFF. Complete variable domain (other parts from reference TRBV5-1 and TRBJ2-1): KAGVTQTPRYLIKTRGQQVTLSCSPISGHRSVSWYQQTPGQGLQFLFEYFSETQRNKGNFPGRFSGRQFSNSRSEMNVSTLELGDSALYLCASNLAPGLDGNEQFFGPGTRLTVL.

Of note for this clonotype: One base away lies a much larger clone, so this may be a sequencing read error. This chain links TRBV10-3 with TRBJ2-5; 8 bases align to TRBD1. The germline CDR1 and CDR2 sequences are ENHRY and SYGVKD. This CDR3 contains 15 residues. The CDR3 nucleotides read TGTGCCACCAGTTCAGACAGGGGTATTGGAGAGACCCAGTACTTC. It yields the protein CATSSDRGIGETQYF.

This clonotype has a count of ten or more. The chain combines TRBV5-1 with TRBJ2-1; TRBD1 matches 11 bases. CDR1 is SGHRS, CDR2 YFSETQ, per germline. V lost 2 bases, J lost 6 bases, and 4 bases stayed unmatched. The CDR3 totals 15 residues. The CDR3 region is CASSFTGTGGNEQFF. As DNA, the CDR3 is TGCGCCAGCAGCTTTACCGGGACAGGGGGCAATGAGCAGTTCTTC.

The V call is TRBV11-2, the J call TRBJ1-2, with TRBD1 identical over 12 bases. Germline CDR1 and CDR2: SGHAT and FQNNGV. Trimming took 6 bases from V and 11 from J; bases not matched to a gene: 16. The length of the CDR3 is 16 residues. CDR3 coding DNA: TGTGCCAGCAGTCCTTTAGGGGGACAGGGGGCAGGTAGATACACCTTC. Its protein is CASSPLGGQGAGRYTF. The complete variable domain, with remaining parts taken from reference TRBV11-2 and TRBJ1-2, reads EAGVAQSPRYKIIEKRQSVAFWCNPISGHATLYWYQQILGQGPKLLIQFQNNGVVDDSQLPKDRFSAERLKGVDSTLKIQPAKLEDSAVYLCASSPLGGQGAGRYTFGSGTRLTVV.